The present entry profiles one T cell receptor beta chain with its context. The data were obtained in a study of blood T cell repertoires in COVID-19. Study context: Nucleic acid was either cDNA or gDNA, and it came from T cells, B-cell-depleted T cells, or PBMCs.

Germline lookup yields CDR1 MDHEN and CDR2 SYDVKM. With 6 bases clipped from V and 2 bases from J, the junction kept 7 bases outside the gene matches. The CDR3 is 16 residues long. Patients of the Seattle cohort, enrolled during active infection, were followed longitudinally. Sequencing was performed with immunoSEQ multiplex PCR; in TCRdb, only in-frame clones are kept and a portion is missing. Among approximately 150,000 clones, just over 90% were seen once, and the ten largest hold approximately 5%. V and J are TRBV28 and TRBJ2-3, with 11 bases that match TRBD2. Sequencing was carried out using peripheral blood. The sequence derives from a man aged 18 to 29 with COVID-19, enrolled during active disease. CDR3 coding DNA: TGTGCCAGCAGGCAAGGGACTAGCGGATACACAGATACGCAGTATTTT. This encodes CASRQGTSGYTDTQYF.